This T cell receptor beta chain appears in the sequencing data of a study of blood T cells in healthy people across ages. Overall study results and limits: Strong correlation linked observed beta diversity and percent naive T cells.

Next came a second PCR, run for about 6 to 12 cycles, which used a sample-barcoded 5' primer along with a J-beta primer mix. Tagging of each cDNA molecule was performed by a template-switch adaptor with 12 random nucleotides. TCRdb analysed the 5' RACE reads with MiXCR anew, one entry per CDR3 protein. The table lists hundreds of thousands of distinct CDR3 sequences, 55% to 75% of them singletons. Turning to this clonotype: What it binds is unknown.

Trimming pared 3 bases from V and 7 bases from J, leaving 15 bases between. CDR1 LGHNA and CDR2 YSLEER come from the germline V gene. CDR3 length equals 15 residues. The rearrangement links TRBV4-3 to TRBJ1-4; perhaps TRBD1 as D (6 bases). Source material: blood. The receptor was derived from a man younger than 40 in good health. The DNA for the CDR3 is TGCGCCAGCAGCCAGGATCAGGGGAGGAGTGAAAAACTGTTTTTT. Translated, it gives CASSQDQGRSEKLFF.